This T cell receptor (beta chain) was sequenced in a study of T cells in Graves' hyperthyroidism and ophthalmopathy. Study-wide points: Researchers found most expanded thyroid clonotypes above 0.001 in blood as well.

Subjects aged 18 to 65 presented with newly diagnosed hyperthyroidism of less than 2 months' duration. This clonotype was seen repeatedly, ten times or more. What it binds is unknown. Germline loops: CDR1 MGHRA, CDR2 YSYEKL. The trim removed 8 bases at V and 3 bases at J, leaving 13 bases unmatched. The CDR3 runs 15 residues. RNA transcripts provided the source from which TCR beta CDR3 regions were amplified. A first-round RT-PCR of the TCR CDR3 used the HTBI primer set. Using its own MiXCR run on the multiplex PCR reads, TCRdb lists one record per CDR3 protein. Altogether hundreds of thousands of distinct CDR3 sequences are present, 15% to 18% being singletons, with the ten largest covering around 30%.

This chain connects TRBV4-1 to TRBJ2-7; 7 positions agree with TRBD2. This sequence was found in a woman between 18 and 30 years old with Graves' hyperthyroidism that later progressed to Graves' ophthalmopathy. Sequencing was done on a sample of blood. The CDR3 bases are TGCGCCAGCCCCCCCCCGGTAGCGGGTTTCTACGAGCAGTACTTC. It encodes CASPPPVAGFYEQYF.